Listed below are T cell receptor beta chains from one sample, sequenced in a study of blood T cells in healthy people across ages. TCRdb reprocessed the 5' RACE reads with MiXCR, giving one entry per CDR3 protein. The profile shows 630,000 or so distinct CDR3 sequences, around 31% of them singletons. Sequencing used blood. Every receptor here comes from a woman older than 75 in good health. CDR3s include the opening cysteine and the closing phenylalanine or tryptophan. A clone size is listed for some rows: how often the clone was seen (once, few, many), or a class if it is expanded.

clone size: NA
CDR3 length: 15
V gene: TRBV12-3/TRBV12-4
CDR3 protein: CAGSLMGGRQETQYF

clone size: once
CDR3 length: 17
V gene: TRBV7-2
CDR3 protein: CASSLGPPASSYNEQFF

clone size: many
CDR3 length: 15
V gene: TRBV5-4
CDR3 protein: CASSPGARGYNEQFF

clone size: many
CDR3 length: 18
V gene: TRBV7-2
CDR3 protein: CASSRTSGSRLAKNIQYF

clone size: many
CDR3 length: 13
V gene: TRBV7-9
CDR3 protein: CASSVNTNTEAFF

clone size: many
CDR3 length: 13
V gene: TRBV5-1
CDR3 protein: CASSLGEGLTQYF

clone size: NA
CDR3 length: 15
V gene: TRBV6-6
CDR3 protein: CASSWQEGAKNIQYF

clone size: many
CDR3 length: 17
V gene: TRBV20-1
CDR3 protein: CSAEESSGGLIRGEQFF

clone size: many
CDR3 length: 15
V gene: TRBV27
CDR3 protein: CARAPRQGESYEQYF

clone size: NA
CDR3 length: 13
V gene: TRBV24-1
CDR3 protein: CATRMTGTDTQYF

clone size: few
CDR3 length: 17
V gene: TRBV7-9
CDR3 protein: CASSPHRGRGMNTEAFF

clone size: NA
CDR3 length: 15
V gene: TRBV4-3
CDR3 protein: CASSQVVSGADGYTF

clone size: many
CDR3 length: 13
V gene: TRBV2
CDR3 protein: CASSLTGKGEQFF

clone size: few
CDR3 length: 13
V gene: TRBV7-2
CDR3 protein: CASSLVGLGEQYF

clone size: NA
CDR3 length: 13
V gene: TRBV7-2
CDR3 protein: CASSPTAGSEQYF

clone size: many
CDR3 length: 11
V gene: TRBV5-6
CDR3 protein: CASSLADSLYF

clone size: NA
CDR3 length: 15
V gene: TRBV11-2
CDR3 protein: CASSLPGQVLYEQYF

clone size: NA
CDR3 length: 18
V gene: TRBV10-3
CDR3 protein: CAISEIPGQGAPGNTIYF

clone size: few
CDR3 length: 15
V gene: TRBV5-1
CDR3 protein: CASSPPQSSNTEAFF

clone size: many
CDR3 length: 15
V gene: TRBV6-5
CDR3 protein: CASSYSAGGLETQYF

clone size: many
CDR3 length: 15
V gene: TRBV20-1
CDR3 protein: CSARETGGPNSPLHF

clone size: NA
CDR3 length: 15
V gene: TRBV28
CDR3 protein: CASMGRGSYNSPLHF

clone size: many
CDR3 length: 15
V gene: TRBV25-1
CDR3 protein: CASSQRQGLLNEQFF

clone size: NA
CDR3 length: 20
V gene: TRBV10-3
CDR3 protein: CAISEPILGRGDQNTGELFF

clone size: NA
CDR3 length: 14
V gene: TRBV5-1
CDR3 protein: CANSVHTGTPEQFF

clone size: NA
CDR3 length: 15
V gene: TRBV12-3/TRBV12-4
CDR3 protein: CASSLGQGLTSPLHF

clone size: NA
CDR3 length: 16
V gene: TRBV20-1
CDR3 protein: CSATPGQLVGNTEAFF

clone size: many
CDR3 length: 17
V gene: TRBV12-3/TRBV12-4
CDR3 protein: CASSFLLRDSSPGEQFF

clone size: NA
CDR3 length: 16
V gene: TRBV10-3
CDR3 protein: CAISGGGGSYNSPLHF

clone size: NA
CDR3 length: 14
V gene: TRBV25-1
CDR3 protein: CASSEGPSTGELFF

clone size: many
CDR3 length: 15
V gene: TRBV5-1
CDR3 protein: CASSWTSGAGDTQYF

clone size: NA
CDR3 length: 13
V gene: TRBV4-3
CDR3 protein: CASSQGTGGEQFF

clone size: many
CDR3 length: 12
V gene: TRBV6-5
CDR3 protein: CASNGGRRGYTF

clone size: NA
CDR3 length: 18
V gene: TRBV7-9
CDR3 protein: CASSNSSPSGRYSYEQYF

clone size: NA
CDR3 length: 13
V gene: TRBV28
CDR3 protein: CASSPPPGDAYTF

clone size: NA
CDR3 length: 15
V gene: TRBV9
CDR3 protein: CACSVGDNRNEKLFF

clone size: many
CDR3 length: 16
V gene: TRBV7-8
CDR3 protein: CASSFSLAVAKNIQYF

clone size: NA
CDR3 length: 16
V gene: TRBV4-1
CDR3 protein: CASSQMRTGDRKTQYF

clone size: few
CDR3 length: 15
V gene: TRBV7-9
CDR3 protein: CASTDYRDRGTEVFF

clone size: NA
CDR3 length: 15
V gene: TRBV5-1
CDR3 protein: CASSLAGEIFQPQHF

clone size: NA
CDR3 length: 15
V gene: TRBV3-1
CDR3 protein: CASSQGSSSDQPQHF

clone size: few
CDR3 length: 17
V gene: TRBV9
CDR3 protein: CASSVGDSSAWSEKLFF

clone size: NA
CDR3 length: 14
V gene: TRBV20-1
CDR3 protein: CSARDNRVRGEQYF

clone size: many
CDR3 length: 12
V gene: TRBV20-1
CDR3 protein: CSARWVDEKLFF

clone size: NA
CDR3 length: 14
V gene: TRBV6-1
CDR3 protein: CASSDRLARDTQYF

clone size: many
CDR3 length: 15
V gene: TRBV4-2
CDR3 protein: CASSQVGGQLNIQYF

clone size: many
CDR3 length: 14
V gene: TRBV2
CDR3 protein: CASSGTGVADTQYF

clone size: many
CDR3 length: 16
V gene: TRBV4-2
CDR3 protein: CASSQVDSPPGYEQYF

clone size: many
CDR3 length: 15
V gene: TRBV5-1
CDR3 protein: CASSLLGLKQETQYF

clone size: many
CDR3 length: 16
V gene: TRBV30
CDR3 protein: CAWGVSGLAWYNEQFF

clone size: NA
CDR3 length: 14
V gene: TRBV5-1
CDR3 protein: CASSLVDPADTQYF

clone size: NA
CDR3 length: 14
V gene: TRBV10-3
CDR3 protein: CAISEAGDEQPQHF

clone size: NA
CDR3 length: 15
V gene: TRBV6-6
CDR3 protein: CASRPGEQSNQPQHF

clone size: many
CDR3 length: 14
V gene: TRBV5-5
CDR3 protein: CASSLVRSADTQYF

clone size: many
CDR3 length: 13
V gene: TRBV15
CDR3 protein: CATSKPDQETQYF

clone size: many
CDR3 length: 14
V gene: TRBV10-3
CDR3 protein: CAISEVGTSGEQYF

clone size: few
CDR3 length: 12
V gene: TRBV28
CDR3 protein: CASRAGGETQYF

clone size: NA
CDR3 length: 17
V gene: TRBV14
CDR3 protein: CASSQRNLRTVTGELFF

clone size: many
CDR3 length: 12
V gene: TRBV7-2
CDR3 protein: CASGRARETQYF

clone size: NA
CDR3 length: 13
V gene: TRBV6-2/TRBV6-3
CDR3 protein: CASSYLAASEQFF